Listed here are 9 T cell receptor beta chains from one sample, sequenced in a study of blood T cell repertoires in COVID-19. TCRdb keeps only in-frame clones here, not all; method: immunoSEQ multiplex PCR. There are about 310,000 clones in the sample; about 88% occur only once, and about 9.9% lies in the top ten. Sequencing input: PBMCs or T cells enriched from blood (not recorded which). These receptors came from a woman aged 35 to 49 who had recovered from COVID-19.

This clone occurred once. The gene calls are TRBV2 and TRBJ2-7; 9 bases are shared with TRBD2. Germline CDR1 reads SNHLY; CDR2 reads FYNNEI. CDR3 length: 12 amino acids. After removal of 6 bases from V and 4 bases from J, the junction contained 1 base not matched to a gene. The CDR3 nucleotides read TGTGCCAGCAGGACTAGCGGATACGAGCAGTACTTC. Protein product: CASRTSGYEQYF.

The chain combines TRBV18 with TRBJ2-7, with a weak D call TRBD2 (6 bases). Per the germline V gene, CDR1 is KGHSH and CDR2 is LQKENI. The V and J ends lost 3 bases and 0 bases respectively, with 9 bases between them. This CDR3 has 14 residues. In DNA form, the CDR3 reads TGTGCCAGCTCACCTAGGACTAACTCCTACGAGCAGTACTTC. Amino acids: CASSPRTNSYEQYF.

This chain joins TRBV5-8 and TRBJ1-2; tentative D call: TRBD1 (6 bases). CDR3 length: 14 amino acids. Trimming cost V 5 bases and J 5 bases, with 16 bases left between them. The V gene's germline CDR1 is SGHTS and CDR2 YDEGEE. The CDR3 sequence: CASSSRQEKYGYTF. CDR3 coding DNA: TGTGCCAGCAGTTCCCGACAGGAAAAGTATGGCTACACCTTC.

The chain joins TRBV27 to TRBJ2-2; 11 positions match TRBD1. Germline loops: CDR1 MNHEY, CDR2 SMNVEV (reference sequence). The V and J ends lost 6 bases and 4 bases, in that order; junction bases with no gene match: 10. This CDR3 contains 17 residues. The CDR3 sequence: CASSSGQGAYVTGELFF. As DNA, the CDR3 is TGTGCCAGCAGCTCTGGACAGGGGGCGTATGTCACCGGGGAGCTGTTTTTT.

V is TRBV19 and J is TRBJ1-1; 7 nucleotides line up with TRBD1. There are 17 residues in the CDR3. V lost 6 bases, J lost 2 bases, and 15 bases stayed unmatched. Per germline, CDR1 LNHDA and CDR2 SQIVND (reference sequence). The CDR3 region has the DNA TGTGCCAGTAGGACAGGGTGGAAGGGGAGCGGCAACACTGAAGCTTTCTTT. Protein: CASRTGWKGSGNTEAFF.

This chain uses TRBV27 with TRBJ2-6, with D maybe TRBD2 (5 bases). V dropped 9 bases and J dropped 0 bases, with 6 bases sitting between them. Per the germline V gene, CDR1 is MNHEY and CDR2 is SMNVEV (reference sequence). The CDR3 consists of 13 residues. CDR3 residues: CASRDSGANVLTF. As DNA, the CDR3 is TGTGCCAGTCGGGACTCTGGGGCCAACGTCCTGACTTTC.

This clone was counted between two and nine times. This chain uses TRBV2 with TRBJ2-1; D may be TRBD2 (6 bases). Trimming cost V 11 bases and J 6 bases, with 14 bases left between them. Germline lookup yields CDR1 SNHLY and CDR2 FYNNEI. This CDR3 spans 12 amino acids. CDR3 in amino acids: CAGYRDSNEQFF. CDR3 bases: TGTGCCGGTTACCGGGACTCCAATGAGCAGTTCTTC. Based on the CDR3 plus reference TRBV2 and TRBJ2-1, the full variable domain is EPEVTQTPSHQVTQMGQEVILRCVPISNHLYFYWYRQILGQKVEFLVSFYNNEISEKSEIFDDQFSVERPDGSNFTLKIRSTKLEDSAMYFCAGYRDSNEQFFGPGTRLTVL.

CDR3 nucleotide sequence: TGCAGCGTTGGACCAGGGAGGGGAAACACCATATATTTT. Its protein product is CSVGPGRGNTIYF. This sequence joins TRBV29-1 and TRBJ1-3, with D possibly matching TRBD1 (5 bases). The CDR3 has 13 residues. Germline CDR1 and CDR2: SQVTM and ANQGSEA. The V end lost 4 bases, the J end lost 4 bases, and 11 bases lay between the germline ends.

This clone was counted a few times. The CDR3 nucleotides read TGCAGCGTTTGGGAGAGCCAAGAGACCCAGTACTTC. Translating gives CSVWESQETQYF. V gene TRBV29-1 combines with J gene TRBJ2-5, with D maybe TRBD2 (5 bases). The length of the CDR3 is 12 residues. V was pared by 5 bases and J by 1 base, with 8 bases between. Germline lookup yields CDR1 SQVTM and CDR2 ANQGSEA. Variable domain in full (rest from reference TRBV29-1 and TRBJ2-5): SAVISQKPSRDICQRGTSLTIQCQVDSQVTMMFWYRQQPGQSLTLIATANQGSEATYESGFVIDKFPISRPNLTFSTLTVSNMSPEDSSIYLCSVWESQETQYFGPGTRLLVL.